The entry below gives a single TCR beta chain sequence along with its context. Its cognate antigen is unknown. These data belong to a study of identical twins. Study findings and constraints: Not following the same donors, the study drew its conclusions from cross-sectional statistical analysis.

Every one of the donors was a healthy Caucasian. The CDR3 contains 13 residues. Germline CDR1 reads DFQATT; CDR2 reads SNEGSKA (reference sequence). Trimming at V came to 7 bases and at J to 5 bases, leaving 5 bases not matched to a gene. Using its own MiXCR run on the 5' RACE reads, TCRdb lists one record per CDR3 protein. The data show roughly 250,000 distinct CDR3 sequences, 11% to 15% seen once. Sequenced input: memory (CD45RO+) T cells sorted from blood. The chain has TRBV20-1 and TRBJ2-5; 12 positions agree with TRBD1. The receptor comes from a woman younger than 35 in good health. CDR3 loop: CSVGQGASETQYF. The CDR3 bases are TGCAGTGTGGGACAGGGGGCTTCGGAGACCCAGTACTTC.